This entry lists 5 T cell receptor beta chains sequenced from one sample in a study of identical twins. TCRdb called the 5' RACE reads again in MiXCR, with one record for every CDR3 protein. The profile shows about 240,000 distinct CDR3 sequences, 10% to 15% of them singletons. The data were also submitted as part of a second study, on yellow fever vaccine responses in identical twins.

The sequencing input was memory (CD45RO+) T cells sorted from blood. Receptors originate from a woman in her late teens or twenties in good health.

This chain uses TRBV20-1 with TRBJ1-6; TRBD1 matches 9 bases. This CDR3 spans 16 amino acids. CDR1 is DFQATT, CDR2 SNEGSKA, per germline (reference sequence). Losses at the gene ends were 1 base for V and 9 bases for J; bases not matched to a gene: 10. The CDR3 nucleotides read TGCAGTGCTAGAGTCCCAAGACAGGGGGAGTCTTCACCCCTCCACTTT. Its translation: CSARVPRQGESSPLHF.

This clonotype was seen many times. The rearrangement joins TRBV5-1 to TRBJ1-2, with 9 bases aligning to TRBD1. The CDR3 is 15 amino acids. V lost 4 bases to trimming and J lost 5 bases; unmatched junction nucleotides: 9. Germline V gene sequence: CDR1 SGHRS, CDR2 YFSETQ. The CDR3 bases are TGCGCCAGCAGCCAAGGACAGGGGCCTGCTTATGGCTACACCTTC. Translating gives CASSQGQGPAYGYTF. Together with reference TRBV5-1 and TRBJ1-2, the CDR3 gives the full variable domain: KAGVTQTPRYLIKTRGQQVTLSCSPISGHRSVSWYQQTPGQGLQFLFEYFSETQRNKGNFPGRFSGRQFSNSRSEMNVSTLELGDSALYLCASSQGQGPAYGYTFGSGTRLTVV.

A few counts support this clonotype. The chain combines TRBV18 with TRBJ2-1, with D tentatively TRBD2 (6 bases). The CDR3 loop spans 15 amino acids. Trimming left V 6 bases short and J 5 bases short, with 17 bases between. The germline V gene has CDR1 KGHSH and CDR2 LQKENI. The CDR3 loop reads CASSGPGLAHNEQFF. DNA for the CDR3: TGTGCCAGCTCGGGACCGGGACTTGCGCACAATGAGCAGTTCTTC.

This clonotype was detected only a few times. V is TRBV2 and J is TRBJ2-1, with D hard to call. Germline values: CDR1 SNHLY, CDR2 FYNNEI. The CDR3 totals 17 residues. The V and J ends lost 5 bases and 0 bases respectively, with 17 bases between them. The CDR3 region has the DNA TGTGCCAGCAGTCCTCTGAAAGGGCCTTACTCCTACAATGAGCAGTTCTTC. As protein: CASSPLKGPYSYNEQFF.

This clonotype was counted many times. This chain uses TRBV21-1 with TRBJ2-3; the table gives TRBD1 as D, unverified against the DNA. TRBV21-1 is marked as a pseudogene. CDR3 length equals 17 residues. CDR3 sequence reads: CASSKALPGRSGSTQYF. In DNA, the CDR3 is TGTGCCAGCAGCAAAGCGCTTCCGGGAAGATCCGGCAGTACGCAGTATTTT.